This T cell receptor (beta chain) was observed in a study of blood T cell repertoires in COVID-19. Whole-study context: The samples span acute and convalescent COVID-19 from the United States, Italy and Spain. From T cells, B-cell-depleted T cells, or PBMCs came the material, which was cDNA or gDNA.

In the authors' workflow: Amplified reference gene primers provided the basis for estimating nucleated cell counts. The data were produced by immunoSEQ multiplex PCR, yet TCRdb's version contains in-frame clones alone and is incomplete. That table furnishes V, J and clone size, whereas the DNA furnished D and trimming. The sample records some 95,000 clones, about 85% being singletons. CDR3 length: 14 amino acids. V was cut by 3 bases and J by 4 bases, with 12 bases left in between. Germline V gene lookup returns CDR1 LNHDA and CDR2 SQIVND (reference sequence). The sequence was collected from a man aged 65 to 85 with acute or convalescent COVID-19. The rearrangement links TRBV19 to TRBJ2-5, with D possibly matching TRBD1 (5 bases). The sample taken for sequencing was peripheral blood. In nucleotides, the CDR3 is TGTGCCAGTAGTATCGAAGGGGCAGGAGAGACCCAGTACTTC. Translating gives CASSIEGAGETQYF.